The 30 T cell receptor beta chains reported below all come from one sample, sequenced in a study of CD8+ T cells in alopecia areata. RNA was extracted and reverse transcribed into cDNA as the sequencing template. Generated by immunoSEQ multiplex PCR, the TCRdb table keeps only in-frame clones and is missing some. Of approximately 140,000 clones detected, approximately 90% appear once; the ten largest clones hold around 13%. Treatment indicated: oral pan-JAK inhibitor, 5-10 mg twice daily. The sequencing used CD8+ T cells sorted from blood, collected at week 4, from a patient treated with tofacitinib. The receptors derive from a human donor with alopecia areata.

The V and J genes are TRBV27 and TRBJ1-2, with TRBD1 as a possible D gene (6 bases). V was shortened by 4 bases and J by 4 bases, with 19 bases between the two germline ends. CDR3 length: 16 amino acids. Germline loops: CDR1 MNHEY, CDR2 SMNVEV (reference sequence). For the CDR3, the DNA is TGTGCCAGCAGTTGGGGCGTGGCAGGGGCGGGCTATGGCTACACCTTC. It encodes CASSWGVAGAGYGYTF.

This chain connects TRBV30 to TRBJ1-2, with a tentative D call TRBD1 (5 bases). CDR3 size: 14 residues. The V gene's germline CDR1 is GTSNPN and CDR2 SVGIG (reference sequence). V lost 5 bases to trimming and J lost 6 bases, with 19 bases between them. The CDR3 reads CAWALGTAFNGYTF. For the CDR3, the DNA is TGTGCCTGGGCGCTCGGGACGGCGTTCAATGGCTACACCTTC.

V gene TRBV27 combines with J gene TRBJ2-1; 11 nucleotides align to TRBD2. CDR3 length: 17 residues. The V gene's germline CDR1 is MNHEY and CDR2 SMNVEV (reference sequence). J was trimmed by 7 bases and V by 5 bases; bases with no gene match: 13. The CDR3 DNA follows: TGTGCCAGCAGTCCCCATACTTTAGCGGGAGGGCCTAATGAGCAGTTCTTC. It is translated as CASSPHTLAGGPNEQFF.

The chain employs TRBV5-6 and TRBJ2-1, with 9 bases matching TRBD2. This CDR3 is built from 16 residues. Germline V gene data show CDR1 as SGHDT and CDR2 as YYEEEE. Trimming removed 1 base from V and 9 bases from J; junction bases left unmatched: 11. The DNA of the CDR3 is TGTGCCAGCAGCTTGTATTCTAGCGGGACGTGGGTTGAGCAGTTCTTC. Translated: CASSLYSSGTWVEQFF.

The gene calls are TRBV27 and TRBJ2-7, with TRBD1 matching over 10 bases. The germline CDR1 and CDR2 sequences are MNHEY and SMNVEV (reference sequence). CDR3 length equals 14 residues. Trimming at V came to 2 bases and at J to 3 bases, leaving 1 base not matched to a gene. Written as DNA, the CDR3 is TGTGCCAGCAGTTTAGGGACAGGGGTCTACGAGCAGTACTTC. As protein: CASSLGTGVYEQYF.

This clone appeared once. The J gene is TRBJ2-7, the V gene TRBV15, with D perhaps matching TRBD2 (6 bases). CDR1 and CDR2 (germline): LNHNV, YYDKDF (reference sequence). The CDR3 covers 15 residues. The germline V and J ends were trimmed by 6 bases and 4 bases, with 19 bases remaining between them. The CDR3 DNA follows: TGTGCCACCAGTATACAGTCGGGGGATAGATACGAGCAGTACTTC. This sequence encodes CATSIQSGDRYEQYF.

The chain couples TRBV6-5 to TRBJ1-2; 8 positions match TRBD1. The CDR3 covers 13 residues. From germline, CDR1 is MNHEY and CDR2 SVGAGI. The trim removed 2 bases at V and 4 bases at J, leaving 0 bases unmatched. CDR3 sequence reads: CASSYDRGYGYTF. The CDR3 DNA reads TGTGCCAGCAGTTACGACAGGGGCTATGGCTACACCTTC.

The chain recombines TRBV7-8 with TRBJ2-1; D unclear. In germline, CDR1 is SGHVS, CDR2 FQNEAQ. The CDR3 has 12 residues. The V end was cut by 1 base, the J end by 6 bases, with 4 bases between. In DNA, the CDR3 is TGTGCCAGCAGCTTAGTGGGCAATGAGCAGTTCTTC. Protein: CASSLVGNEQFF.

This chain connects TRBV2 to TRBJ2-5; D gene ambiguous. V was shortened by 6 bases and J by 0 bases, with 17 bases between the two germline ends. Germline values: CDR1 SNHLY, CDR2 FYNNEI. This CDR3 has 16 residues. CDR3 in DNA: TGTGCCAGCAGCCTGGGAACAATTTTGTACCAAGAGACCCAGTACTTC. It translates to CASSLGTILYQETQYF.

This chain joins TRBV9 and TRBJ1-1; D not resolved. The germline V gene encodes CDR1 SGDLS and CDR2 YYNGEE. The CDR3 is 12 residues long. V was pared by 0 bases and J by 4 bases, with 4 bases between. CDR3 loop: CASSVGATEAFF. Here the CDR3 DNA reads TGTGCCAGCAGCGTAGGGGCCACTGAAGCTTTCTTT.

The rearrangement joins TRBV19 to TRBJ1-1; D is unresolved. The CDR3 sequence is 13 residues long. Deletions cut 2 bases from V and 5 bases from J, with 9 bases between. Germline CDR1 and CDR2: LNHDA and SQIVND (reference sequence). Here the CDR3 DNA reads TGTGCCAGTAGTATAAAGGGTTGGACTGAAGCTTTCTTT. Its protein product is CASSIKGWTEAFF.

This clone was counted between two and nine times. Other nucleotide sequences in the sample specify the same CDR3. The chain links TRBV4-1 to TRBJ2-7; D perhaps matches TRBD2 (6 bases). Germline values: CDR1 MGHRA, CDR2 YSYEKL. The V end was cut by 1 base, the J end by 1 base, with 8 bases between. CDR3 length: 14 residues. The DNA for the CDR3 is TGCGCCAGCAGCCAAGTTGGGGGGTCCTACGAGCAGTACTTC. Translating gives CASSQVGGSYEQYF.

V is TRBV4-1 and J is TRBJ1-5; TRBD1 is a possible D gene (6 bases). There are 16 residues in the CDR3. Trimming took 3 bases from V and 2 from J, leaving 14 bases between them. Germline V lookup: CDR1 MGHRA, CDR2 YSYEKL. The CDR3 is CASSHSDSAGNQPQHF. The CDR3 DNA sequence: TGCGCCAGCAGCCACTCGGACAGTGCCGGCAATCAGCCCCAGCATTTT.

This clone was seen a single time. The CDR3 sequence is CASAPAGWPYEQYF. DNA of the CDR3: TGTGCCAGCGCCCCAGCGGGTTGGCCCTACGAGCAGTACTTC. V is TRBV27 and J is TRBJ2-7, with a tentative D call TRBD2 (6 bases). In germline, CDR1 is MNHEY, CDR2 SMNVEV (reference sequence). There are 14 residues in the CDR3. Trimming took 8 bases from V and 2 from J, leaving 16 bases between them.

CDR3 amino acids: CASSVGLAGGGFYEQYF. DNA for the CDR3: TGCGCCAGCAGCGTGGGACTAGCGGGAGGTGGATTCTACGAGCAGTACTTC. The V and J genes are TRBV5-1 and TRBJ2-7; 15 positions match TRBD2. The CDR3 runs to 17 residues. CDR1 is SGHRS and CDR2 is YFSETQ in the germline V gene. Trimming took 4 bases from V and 3 from J; bases not matched to a gene: 8.

CDR3 amino acids: CASSPLVSQETQYF. The CDR3 coding sequence is TGTGCCAGCAGCCCGCTTGTCAGCCAAGAGACCCAGTACTTC. The gene calls are TRBV6-6 and TRBJ2-5, with D unresolved. V lost 6 bases and J lost 1, with 12 bases in between. Germline values: CDR1 MNHNY, CDR2 SVGAGI (reference sequence). The length of the CDR3 is 14 residues.

V gene TRBV7-3 combines with J gene TRBJ2-3; 8 bases map to TRBD2. Germline-derived CDR1 and CDR2 are SGHTA and FQGTGA. The CDR3 contains 15 residues. J was trimmed by 4 bases and V by 2 bases; bases with no gene match: 5. The CDR3 region has the DNA TGTGCCAGCAGCTTAGGGGGACTAGATCCAGATACGCAGTATTTT. It codes for CASSLGGLDPDTQYF.

V is TRBV7-2 and J is TRBJ1-3; D uncertain. V dropped 3 bases and J dropped 0 bases, with 12 bases sitting between them. The CDR3 loop spans 16 amino acids. Germline-derived CDR1 and CDR2 are SGHTA and FQGNSA. The CDR3 nucleotides are TGTGCCAGCAGCTTGGGCTACAGCGTCTCTGGAAACACCATATATTTT. Its protein is CASSLGYSVSGNTIYF. The whole variable domain, filled in from reference TRBV7-2 and TRBJ1-3, reads GAGVSQSPSNKVTEKGKDVELRCDPISGHTALYWYRQSLGQGLEFLIYFQGNSAPDKSGLPSDRFSAERTGGSVSTLTIQRTQQEDSAVYLCASSLGYSVSGNTIYFGEGSWLTVV.

This clone was recorded a few times. The CDR3 region is CAISESSSGSFYEQYF. The DNA for the CDR3 is TGTGCCATCAGTGAGTCAAGTAGCGGGAGTTTCTACGAGCAGTACTTC. The chain uses TRBV10-3 and TRBJ2-7; TRBD2 aligns across 9 bases. V shed 0 bases and J 3 bases; nucleotides not matched to a gene: 6. Germline V gene sequence: CDR1 ENHRY, CDR2 SYGVKD. This CDR3 is built from 16 residues.

Worth noting for this clone: The same CDR3 also results from other DNA sequences found in this sample. This chain connects TRBV9 to TRBJ2-1, with 9 nucleotides matching TRBD2. Trimming removed 2 bases from V and 2 bases from J; junction bases left unmatched: 2. The CDR3 covers 15 residues. In germline, CDR1 is SGDLS, CDR2 YYNGEE. The CDR3 nucleotides are TGTGCCAGCAGCGTTGGCGGGGGGGCCTACAATGAGCAGTTCTTC. Translated, it gives CASSVGGGAYNEQFF.

The chain combines TRBV4-1 with TRBJ1-2, with a weak D call TRBD1 (6 bases). The CDR3 covers 16 residues. CDR1 MGHRA and CDR2 YSYEKL come from the germline V gene. The V end lost 5 bases, the J end lost 4 bases, and 20 bases lay between the germline ends. CDR3: CASSSRPDSTFYGYTF. For the CDR3, the DNA is TGCGCCAGCAGCTCTCGCCCGGACAGCACTTTCTATGGCTACACCTTC.

J is TRBJ1-2 and V is TRBV7-9; perhaps TRBD1 as D (5 bases). There are 16 residues in the CDR3. CDR1 is SEHNR and CDR2 is FQNEAQ in the germline V gene (reference sequence). V was trimmed by 4 bases and J by 2 bases, leaving 17 bases between them. CDR3 sequence: CASSSGTSSGNYGYTF. The CDR3 nucleotides are TGTGCCAGCAGCTCCGGGACCTCATCCGGAAACTATGGCTACACCTTC.

This chain connects TRBV27 to TRBJ2-3; 8 positions agree with TRBD2. The V gene's germline CDR1 is MNHEY and CDR2 SMNVEV (reference sequence). The length of the CDR3 is 14 residues. The trim removed 5 bases at V and 3 bases at J, leaving 4 bases unmatched. CDR3 sequence: CASSAGGATDTQYF. The CDR3, as DNA: TGTGCCAGCAGTGCCGGGGGGGCTACAGATACGCAGTATTTT.

Many counts were recorded for this clone. The chain links TRBV7-8 to TRBJ2-3; TRBD1 matches 11 bases. Germline lookup yields CDR1 SGHVS and CDR2 FQNEAQ. The CDR3 extends over 16 amino acids. With 1 base clipped from V and 6 bases from J, the junction kept 6 bases outside the gene matches. In nucleotides, the CDR3 is TGTGCCAGCAGCTTAGGAGGGACAGGGGGATTGGATACGCAGTATTTT. This sequence encodes CASSLGGTGGLDTQYF.

This rearrangement joins TRBV6-5 to TRBJ2-3, with 10 nucleotides matching TRBD2. The CDR3 is made up of 13 amino acids. Germline CDR1 is MNHEY and CDR2 is SVGAGI. This CDR3 is CTDSGGSTDTQYF. CDR3 in DNA: TGTACCGATAGCGGGGGGAGCACAGATACGCAGTATTTT.

The chain carries TRBV4-1 and TRBJ2-7; D gene ambiguous. The CDR3 totals 12 residues. Trimming stripped 6 bases from V and 5 bases from J, with 11 bases between. Germline values: CDR1 MGHRA, CDR2 YSYEKL. This CDR3 is CASSIPGNEQYF. In DNA, the CDR3 is TGCGCCAGCAGTATACCCGGCAACGAGCAGTACTTC.

The chain carries TRBV6-6 and TRBJ2-3; 7 nucleotides agree with TRBD1. The germline CDR1 and CDR2 sequences are MNHNY and SVGAGI (reference sequence). After removal of 1 base from V and 5 bases from J, the junction contained 6 bases not matched to a gene. The CDR3 has 15 residues. The CDR3 DNA reads as TGTGCCAGCAGTTACTACCGGACAGGTGAAGATACGCAGTATTTT. It codes for CASSYYRTGEDTQYF.

This chain joins TRBV6-5 and TRBJ2-2; 8 nucleotides agree with TRBD1. J lost 2 bases, V lost 3 bases, and 2 bases had no gene match. This CDR3 has 15 residues. Per germline, CDR1 MNHEY and CDR2 SVGAGI. The CDR3 reads CASSYGQGNTGELFF. In nucleotides, the CDR3 is TGTGCCAGCAGTTATGGACAGGGAAACACCGGGGAGCTGTTTTTT.

V is TRBV7-6 and J is TRBJ2-7, with D perhaps assigned TRBD1 or TRBD2 (5 bases each). The CDR3 has 17 residues. The V and J ends lost 5 bases and 1 base respectively, with 21 bases between them. Germline V gives CDR1 SGHVS, CDR2 FNYEAQ. The CDR3 DNA is TGTGCCAGCAGCCTCCCAGGTGGGGACCAAACTTCCTACGAGCAGTACTTC. This translates into CASSLPGGDQTSYEQYF.

The CDR3 sequence: CASSQDYPDVNTEAFF. DNA of the CDR3: TGCGCCAGCAGCCAAGATTACCCTGATGTGAACACTGAAGCTTTCTTT. The chain links TRBV4-1 to TRBJ1-1; no clear D gene. The germline V gene encodes CDR1 MGHRA and CDR2 YSYEKL. The CDR3 has 16 residues. V was clipped by 0 bases and J by 0 bases, with 11 bases between them.